These 32 T cell receptor beta chains were all obtained from the same sample, sequenced in a study of CD8+ T cells in alopecia areata. Extracted RNA was reverse transcribed into cDNA, the sequencing template. TCRdb's table, derived via immunoSEQ multiplex PCR, lists solely in-frame clones and lacks some. The sample comprises around 60,000 clones, around 40% of which are singletons, and about 51% rests with the top ten. Sequencing used NKG2D-low CD8+ T cells sorted from blood. All receptors come from a human donor with alopecia areata.

This chain uses TRBV7-9 with TRBJ1-1; D is unclear. This CDR3 comprises 13 residues. From germline, CDR1 is SEHNR and CDR2 FQNEAQ (reference sequence). The V gene lost 7 bases and the J gene lost 3 bases, with 12 bases spanning the gap. The CDR3 reads CASTDGGYTEAFF. The CDR3 DNA reads as TGTGCCAGCACCGACGGAGGGTACACTGAAGCTTTCTTT.

The rearrangement joins TRBV7-9 to TRBJ2-7; the D is unclear. Trimming took 4 bases from V and 5 from J, leaving 9 bases between them. Germline CDR1 is SEHNR and CDR2 is FQNEAQ (reference sequence). The CDR3 is made up of 12 amino acids. For the CDR3, the DNA is TGTGCCAGCAGCTCTTTCGGTCACGAGCAGTACTTC. Translation: CASSSFGHEQYF.

This sequence joins TRBV4-3 and TRBJ2-2, with 10 nucleotides matching TRBD2. The V gene's germline CDR1 is LGHNA and CDR2 YSLEER. J gave up 6 bases and V 0 bases, and 7 bases lay outside the gene matches. The CDR3 runs to 17 residues. CDR3 loop: CASSQETGLAGAGELFF. CDR3 DNA: TGCGCCAGCAGCCAAGAAACGGGTCTAGCGGGAGCCGGGGAGCTGTTTTTT.

J is TRBJ1-1 and V is TRBV4-2; D ambiguous. The V end lost 4 bases, the J end lost 5 bases, and 14 bases lay between the germline ends. Germline V lookup: CDR1 LGHNA, CDR2 YNFKEQ. The CDR3 length is 14 residues. The CDR3 DNA sequence: TGTGCCAGCAGCCTGAGACCGTCGGGAACTGAAGCTTTCTTT. This encodes CASSLRPSGTEAFF.

This rearrangement joins TRBV29-1 to TRBJ2-3, with 9 bases fitting TRBD2. Germline V gives CDR1 SQVTM, CDR2 ANQGSEA. The ends lost 7 bases at V and 2 bases at J; junction bases unmatched: 10. CDR3 length: 15 amino acids. As DNA, the CDR3 is TGCAGCGGTTACGTAGCGGGAGTGAACACAGATACGCAGTATTTT. This codes for CSGYVAGVNTDTQYF.

The chain carries TRBV4-3 and TRBJ1-1; no definite D call. The CDR3 covers 14 residues. In germline, CDR1 is LGHNA, CDR2 YSLEER. V dropped 2 bases and J dropped 0 bases, with 7 bases sitting between them. The CDR3 spells CASSQNRMNTEAFF. CDR3 DNA: TGCGCCAGCAGCCAAAACCGCATGAACACTGAAGCTTTCTTT.

The J gene is TRBJ1-2, the V gene TRBV7-9; TRBD1 agrees at 7 bases. The CDR3 is 15 amino acids. V gave up 5 bases and J gave up 6 bases; unmatched junction bases: 12. Per the germline V gene, CDR1 is SEHNR and CDR2 is FQNEAQ (reference sequence). Here the CDR3 DNA reads TGTGCCAGCAGCCGTAATGGACAGGATGGTGATGGCTACACCTTC. Translation: CASSRNGQDGDGYTF.

This clone was picked up a small number of times. The rearrangement joins TRBV4-3 to TRBJ2-7, with TRBD2 matching over 9 bases. V lost 0 bases and J lost 6; bases outside the gene matches: 9. CDR3 size: 16 residues. Germline V gives CDR1 LGHNA, CDR2 YSLEER. CDR3 nucleotide sequence: TGCGCCAGCAGCCAAGATTTTCTACTAGCGGGTTTCGAGCAGTACTTC. This gives the protein CASSQDFLLAGFEQYF.

This clone was detected a few times. CDR3 protein: CASSRGGEQGLREKLFF. In nucleotides, the CDR3 is TGTGCCAGCAGCAGAGGTGGAGAGCAGGGATTGCGGGAAAAACTGTTTTTT. The chain combines TRBV7-9 with TRBJ1-4; possibly TRBD1 for D (5 bases). The V gene lost 5 bases and the J gene lost 8 bases, with 24 bases spanning the gap. The CDR3 contains 17 residues. Germline CDR1 and CDR2: SEHNR and FQNEAQ (reference sequence).

This clone was picked up a small number of times. The CDR3 protein is CASGLPWDKGNTEAFF. The CDR3 DNA reads TGTGCTAGTGGTTTGCCTTGGGACAAAGGGAACACTGAAGCTTTCTTT. This chain connects TRBV12-5 to TRBJ1-1; D may be TRBD1 (6 bases). The CDR3 runs to 16 residues. The V gene lost 2 bases and the J gene lost 1 base, with 14 bases spanning the gap. The V gene's germline CDR1 is LGHNT and CDR2 FRNRAP.

The V and J genes are TRBV9 and TRBJ1-5, with TRBD1 matching 7 bases. Per germline, CDR1 SGDLS and CDR2 YYNGEE. The CDR3 totals 14 residues. The ends lost 3 bases at V and 7 bases at J; junction bases unmatched: 7. Here the CDR3 DNA reads TGTGCCAGCAGCGCCACAGGGGCGGACCAGCCCCAGCATTTT. Amino acid sequence: CASSATGADQPQHF.

The rearrangement joins TRBV5-6 to TRBJ2-7, with TRBD1 matching 10 bases. The CDR3 runs to 14 residues. Germline V CDR1 and CDR2: SGHDT, YYEEEE. The junction had 2 bases not matched to a gene; V was cut back by 2 bases and J by 3 bases. The CDR3 DNA follows: TGTGCCAGCAGCTTTGGGACAGGGGACTACGAGCAGTACTTC. The encoded protein is CASSFGTGDYEQYF.

The chain couples TRBV29-1 to TRBJ2-3, with TRBD2 as a possible D gene (5 bases). Germline lookup yields CDR1 SQVTM and CDR2 ANQGSEA. Trimming stripped 3 bases from V and 2 bases from J, with 15 bases between. The length of the CDR3 is 15 residues. The CDR3 nucleotides read TGCAGCGTTGAGGTGGGCGGGTATATCACAGATACGCAGTATTTT. It translates to CSVEVGGYITDTQYF.

The CDR3 region is CAILGAAGHEQYF. For the CDR3, the DNA is TGTGCCATTCTGGGGGCGGCCGGGCACGAGCAGTACTTC. The chain uses TRBV10-3 and TRBJ2-7; maybe TRBD1 (6 bases). Germline lookup yields CDR1 ENHRY and CDR2 SYGVKD. The CDR3 totals 13 residues. Trimming left V 9 bases short and J 5 bases short, with 17 bases between.

The rearrangement uses TRBV19 and TRBJ1-1, with unresolved D. The V gene's germline CDR1 is LNHDA and CDR2 SQIVND (reference sequence). Trimming stripped 10 bases from V and 1 base from J, with 13 bases between. The length of the CDR3 is 13 residues. The CDR3 loop is CAIAAGQNTEAFF. The CDR3, as DNA: TGTGCCATCGCCGCCGGGCAGAACACTGAAGCTTTCTTT.

V is TRBV7-9 and J is TRBJ1-5; 7 positions match TRBD1. V shed 5 bases and J 0 bases; nucleotides not matched to a gene: 4. Germline loops: CDR1 SEHNR, CDR2 FQNEAQ (reference sequence). CDR3 length: 15 amino acids. CDR3 loop: CASSDGTVSNQPQHF. The CDR3 bases are TGTGCCAGCAGCGACGGGACAGTTAGCAATCAGCCCCAGCATTTT. Combining the CDR3 with reference TRBV7-9 and TRBJ1-5 gives the whole variable domain DTGVSQNPRHKITKRGQNVTFRCDPISEHNRLYWYRQTLGQGPEFLTYFQNEAQLEKSRLLSDRFSAERPKGSFSTLEIQRTEQGDSAMYLCASSDGTVSNQPQHFGDGTRLSIL.

This clone has more than one count but fewer than ten. CDR3 bases: TGTGCCAGCAGCTCGAGACTAGCGGGGCTCCCAGATACGCAGTATTTT. Encoded protein: CASSSRLAGLPDTQYF. The V and J genes are TRBV7-9 and TRBJ2-3; 11 nucleotides line up with TRBD2. Germline values: CDR1 SEHNR, CDR2 FQNEAQ (reference sequence). This CDR3 spans 16 amino acids. After removal of 4 bases from V and 4 bases from J, the junction contained 7 bases not matched to a gene. The full variable domain, its missing parts supplied by reference TRBV7-9 and TRBJ2-3, is DTGVSQNPRHKITKRGQNVTFRCDPISEHNRLYWYRQTLGQGPEFLTYFQNEAQLEKSRLLSDRFSAERPKGSFSTLEIQRTEQGDSAMYLCASSSRLAGLPDTQYFGPGTRLTVL.

The V call is TRBV29-1, the J call TRBJ1-1; D is unresolved. Trimming shortened V by 7 bases and J by 1 base, and 10 bases separated the two germline ends. Germline V gene lookup returns CDR1 SQVTM and CDR2 ANQGSEA. The CDR3 contains 12 residues. The CDR3 nucleotides read TGCAGCGCGCCCTGGGGGAACACTGAAGCTTTCTTT. Protein: CSAPWGNTEAFF. Combining the CDR3 with reference TRBV29-1 and TRBJ1-1 gives the whole variable domain SAVISQKPSRDICQRGTSLTIQCQVDSQVTMMFWYRQQPGQSLTLIATANQGSEATYESGFVIDKFPISRPNLTFSTLTVSNMSPEDSSIYLCSAPWGNTEAFFGQGTRLTVV.

The chain links TRBV5-6 to TRBJ2-7; 8 nucleotides match TRBD1. V was pared by 3 bases and J by 5 bases, with 1 base of the junction left unmatched. Germline CDR1 is SGHDT and CDR2 is YYEEEE. This CDR3 region has 12 residues. CDR3 region: CASSWTGNEQYF. CDR3 DNA: TGTGCCAGCAGCTGGACAGGGAACGAGCAGTACTTC.

The sample holds a few counts of this clone. This sequence joins TRBV7-9 and TRBJ1-2, with TRBD1 as a possible D gene (5 bases). Trimming took off 5 bases at V and 8 bases at J, with 12 bases between the two ends. Germline CDR1 SEHNR, CDR2 FQNEAQ (reference sequence). CDR3 length equals 12 residues. The chain's CDR3 is CASSPGTLGYTF. The CDR3, as DNA: TGTGCCAGCAGCCCGGGGACTCTGGGCTACACCTTC.

This chain links TRBV9 with TRBJ2-4; D is possibly TRBD1 (5 bases). The CDR3 covers 15 residues. V gave up 0 bases and J gave up 0 bases, with 7 bases separating them. CDR1 is SGDLS, CDR2 YYNGEE, per germline. This CDR3 reads CASSVEGLAKNIQYF. The DNA of the CDR3 is TGTGCCAGCAGCGTAGAGGGGTTAGCCAAAAACATTCAGTACTTC.

V usage is TRBV5-6 and J usage is TRBJ2-2; D perhaps matches TRBD1 (6 bases). Deletions cut 0 bases from V and 4 bases from J, with 7 bases between. This CDR3 is built from 14 residues. Germline V CDR1 and CDR2: SGHDT, YYEEEE. CDR3 residues: CASSLVTGTGELFF. In DNA form, the CDR3 reads TGTGCCAGCAGCTTGGTGACAGGCACCGGGGAGCTGTTTTTT.

The chain employs TRBV14 and TRBJ2-7; D gene uncertain. Germline lookup yields CDR1 SGHDN and CDR2 FVKESK. This CDR3 contains 15 residues. Trimming removed 0 bases from V and 3 bases from J, with 12 bases in between. The chain's CDR3 is CASSQESETGYEQYF. The CDR3 bases are TGTGCCAGCAGCCAAGAGTCCGAAACGGGCTACGAGCAGTACTTC.

The chain has TRBV9 and TRBJ2-1; D is possibly TRBD1 or TRBD2 (5 bases each). The CDR3 loop spans 15 amino acids. V was pared by 4 bases and J by 5 bases, with 16 bases between. Germline V gene data show CDR1 as SGDLS and CDR2 as YYNGEE. Here the CDR3 DNA reads TGTGCCAGCAGCCCCCCCCGGGGCGGAAACAATGAGCAGTTCTTC. Translation: CASSPPRGGNNEQFF.

The genes are TRBV19 and TRBJ2-1, with 8 bases aligning to TRBD2. The V segment lost 5 bases and the J segment 6 bases; nucleotides outside the gene matches: 3. CDR1 is LNHDA, CDR2 SQIVND, per germline (reference sequence). This CDR3 has 13 amino acids. The CDR3: CASSWAGGNEQFF. The CDR3 nucleotides are TGTGCCAGTAGTTGGGCGGGAGGCAATGAGCAGTTCTTC.

The rearrangement uses TRBV29-1 and TRBJ1-4; D is uncertain. The germline CDR1 and CDR2 sequences are SQVTM and ANQGSEA. V was pared by 1 base and J by 8 bases, with 8 bases between. The CDR3 is made up of 12 amino acids. DNA for the CDR3: TGCAGCGTTGAAGGGGCGCGGGAAAAACTGTTTTTT. Its protein is CSVEGAREKLFF.

This rearrangement joins TRBV7-5 to TRBJ2-3; the table's TRBD2 call for D was not verified on the DNA. TRBV7-5 is described as a pseudogene. CDR3 length: 14 amino acids. The CDR3 bases are TGTGCCAGCACCTCACCGACGGGAACAGATACGCAGTATTTT. This sequence encodes CASTSPTGTDTQYF.

The sample holds a few counts of this clone. This sequence joins TRBV5-1 and TRBJ2-1; TRBD1 is a possible D gene (6 bases). From germline, CDR1 is SGHRS and CDR2 YFSETQ. The V end was cut by 7 bases, the J end by 3 bases, with 17 bases between. CDR3 length equals 15 residues. In DNA, the CDR3 is TGCGCCAGCGGGTTACAGCAACAGGGCTACAATGAGCAGTTCTTC. It encodes CASGLQQQGYNEQFF.

The chain joins TRBV7-9 to TRBJ1-6; TRBD1 aligns across 7 bases. The CDR3 totals 15 residues. Germline loops: CDR1 SEHNR, CDR2 FQNEAQ (reference sequence). J lost 9 bases, V lost 5 bases, and 10 bases had no gene match. CDR3 DNA sequence: TGTGCCAGCAGCCAAAGACAGGGCGTTGGTTCACCCCTCCACTTT. This sequence encodes CASSQRQGVGSPLHF.

The genes are TRBV6-4 and TRBJ2-7; D uncertain. Germline-derived CDR1 and CDR2 are MRHNA and SNTAGT. Trimming pared 10 bases from V and 7 bases from J, leaving 17 bases between. The CDR3 length is 12 residues. CDR3 region: CAIPDRVGEQYF. The CDR3 nucleotides read TGTGCCATTCCTGACCGGGTTGGGGAGCAGTACTTC.

There are a few counts of this clone. The rearrangement uses TRBV29-1 and TRBJ2-3; D unresolved. Germline V gives CDR1 SQVTM, CDR2 ANQGSEA. This CDR3 is 13 amino acids long. Trimming stripped 1 base from V and 6 bases from J, with 11 bases between. This CDR3 is CSVEAGDGDTQYF. In DNA form, the CDR3 reads TGCAGCGTTGAAGCAGGTGACGGTGATACGCAGTATTTT.

This clone has more than one count but fewer than ten. The chain joins TRBV29-1 to TRBJ2-7, with D uncertain. The germline V gene has CDR1 SQVTM and CDR2 ANQGSEA. V lost 7 bases to trimming and J lost 5 bases, with 15 bases between them. The CDR3 spans 12 residues. CDR3 coding DNA: TGCAGCGCGCGCCGACTTGGGAACGAGCAGTACTTC. Translating it yields CSARRLGNEQYF.